The 16 T cell receptor beta chains in this list originate from one sample, sequenced in a study of T cell responses to AZD1222 COVID-19 vaccine. Sequencing was performed with immunoSEQ multiplex PCR; in TCRdb, only in-frame clones are kept and a portion is missing. The repertoire holds 75,000 to 80,000 clones, roughly 80% seen once, with 27% in the top ten. The sample in question was peripheral blood, obtained 28 days after the second dose of the MenACWY control vaccine. These receptors were collected from an adult who received the MenACWY meningococcal vaccine as a control.

This rearrangement joins TRBV19 to TRBJ1-1; 8 nucleotides line up with TRBD1. The junction had 6 bases not matched to a gene; V was cut back by 7 bases and J by 5 bases. The germline CDR1 and CDR2 sequences are LNHDA and SQIVND (reference sequence). This CDR3 contains 13 residues. CDR3: CASTQGGRTEAFF. In DNA form, the CDR3 reads TGTGCCAGTACACAGGGGGGAAGGACTGAAGCTTTCTTT.

This clone was seen a single time. V is TRBV27 and J is TRBJ1-2; D not certain. CDR1 is MNHEY, CDR2 SMNVEV, per germline (reference sequence). Deletions cut 3 bases from V and 8 bases from J, with 22 bases between. There are 16 residues in the CDR3. The CDR3 spells CASSLWPYGGLEGYTF. The CDR3 nucleotides are TGTGCCAGCAGTTTGTGGCCTTACGGAGGTTTAGAAGGCTACACCTTC.

This clone was picked up one time. The chain links TRBV19 to TRBJ1-6; 8 bases line up with TRBD1. The V and J ends lost 9 bases and 6 bases, in that order; junction bases with no gene match: 4. Germline CDR1 and CDR2: LNHDA and SQIVND (reference sequence). The CDR3 extends over 13 amino acids. CDR3 bases: TGTGCCAGCCGGGACAGGACTAATTCACCCCTCCACTTT. Residues: CASRDRTNSPLHF.

The CDR3 protein is CASSEFSWGETQYF. In DNA form, the CDR3 reads TGTGCCAGCAGTGAATTCTCGTGGGGGGAGACCCAGTACTTC. The rearrangement links TRBV6-1 to TRBJ2-5; D could derive from TRBD1 or TRBD2 (5 bases each). CDR1 is MNHNS, CDR2 SASEGT, per germline. The V gene lost 2 bases and the J gene lost 5 bases, with 12 bases spanning the gap. The CDR3 is 14 residues long.

This clone was recorded many times. The chain joins TRBV5-1 to TRBJ2-2, with D hard to call. V was cut by 0 bases and J by 2 bases, with 5 bases left in between. The CDR3 extends over 14 amino acids. CDR1 is SGHRS and CDR2 is YFSETQ in the germline V gene. The CDR3 nucleotides are TGCGCCAGCAGCTTGGCACTTAACACCGGGGAGCTGTTTTTT. Translation: CASSLALNTGELFF.

The chain combines TRBV27 with TRBJ1-2; a possible D gene is TRBD1 (5 bases). In germline, CDR1 is MNHEY, CDR2 SMNVEV (reference sequence). The CDR3 runs to 13 residues. V gave up 2 bases and J gave up 9 bases, with 13 bases separating them. This CDR3 reads CASSLMGRESYTF. CDR3 DNA sequence: TGTGCCAGCAGTTTAATGGGCAGGGAAAGCTACACCTTC.

This sequence joins TRBV3-1 (or the pseudogene TRBV3-2) and TRBJ2-1; tentative D call: TRBD2 (5 bases). CDR3 length equals 14 residues. The germline CDR1 and CDR2 sequences are LGHDT and YNNKEL (reference sequence). V dropped 1 base and J dropped 6 bases, with 10 bases sitting between them. The CDR3 DNA sequence: TGTGCCAGCAGCCAAGGGATCGAGGGCAATGAGCAGTTCTTC. Translation: CASSQGIEGNEQFF.

The rearrangement joins TRBV4-1 to TRBJ2-7; TRBD2 agrees at 9 bases. Germline V gene data show CDR1 as MGHRA and CDR2 as YSYEKL. The junction had 5 bases not matched to a gene; V was cut back by 1 base and J by 4 bases. This CDR3 is built from 15 residues. The CDR3 spells CASSQVLREGYEQYF. The CDR3 DNA sequence: TGCGCCAGCAGCCAAGTGTTGCGGGAGGGTTACGAGCAGTACTTC.

Only one count was recorded for this clone. This chain links TRBV19 with TRBJ1-5, with a weak D call TRBD1 (6 bases). The CDR3 sequence is 14 residues long. Germline CDR1 and CDR2: LNHDA and SQIVND (reference sequence). The V gene lost 6 bases and the J gene lost 6 bases, with 15 bases spanning the gap. CDR3 in amino acids: CASSPQGTRQPQHF. CDR3 nucleotides: TGTGCCAGTAGCCCACAGGGTACGCGTCAGCCCCAGCATTTT. Full variable domain (missing parts from reference TRBV19 and TRBJ1-5): DGGITQSPKYLFRKEGQNVTLSCEQNLNHDAMYWYRQDPGQGLRLIYYSQIVNDFQKGDIAEGYSVSREKKESFPLTVTSAQKNPTAFYLCASSPQGTRQPQHFGDGTRLSIL.

The table lists this clone with a count of one. CDR3 sequence (DNA): TGCAGTGCTAGTAGGCTAGCGGGAGCCGCGGTCTACAATGAGCAGTTCTTC. Protein sequence: CSASRLAGAAVYNEQFF. The chain has TRBV20-1 and TRBJ2-1; 10 bases align to TRBD2. V lost 3 bases, J lost 3 bases, and 11 bases stayed unmatched. Germline lookup yields CDR1 DFQATT and CDR2 SNEGSKA (reference sequence). There are 17 residues in the CDR3.

The chain combines TRBV24-1 with TRBJ2-1; D possibly matches TRBD1 or TRBD2 (6 bases each). The CDR3 contains 16 residues. CDR1 KGHDR and CDR2 SFDVKD come from the germline V gene. V was clipped by 3 bases and J by 5 bases, with 16 bases between them. In nucleotides, the CDR3 is TGTGCCACCAGTGATGGGGCAGGGGACTGGAACAATGAGCAGTTCTTC. It specifies CATSDGAGDWNNEQFF.

The rearrangement joins TRBV9 to TRBJ2-2, with a tentative D call TRBD2 (6 bases). CDR3 length: 16 residues. V was clipped by 4 bases and J by 2 bases, with 15 bases between them. Germline CDR1 and CDR2: SGDLS and YYNGEE. The CDR3 sequence: CASSPSGERNTGELFF. The CDR3 DNA reads TGTGCCAGCAGCCCCTCGGGGGAGCGAAACACCGGGGAGCTGTTTTTT.

This sequence joins TRBV30 and TRBJ2-2, with TRBD2 identical over 7 bases. The CDR3 has 15 amino acids. V dropped 0 bases and J dropped 1; count of bases not matched to a gene: 2. Germline V gives CDR1 GTSNPN, CDR2 SVGIG (reference sequence). CDR3 in amino acids: CAWSVGGMNTGELFF. The CDR3 bases are TGTGCCTGGAGTGTGGGAGGGATGAACACCGGGGAGCTGTTTTTT.

This clone has more than one count but fewer than ten. The rearrangement uses TRBV4-1 and TRBJ1-1; D is unclear. V shed 1 base and J shed 0 bases, with 6 bases lying between them. Per the germline V gene, CDR1 is MGHRA and CDR2 is YSYEKL. CDR3 size: 14 residues. The CDR3 is CASSQGGLNTEAFF. For the CDR3, the DNA is TGCGCCAGCAGCCAAGGAGGACTGAACACTGAAGCTTTCTTT.

This clone occurred once. The chain couples TRBV7-3 to TRBJ2-5, with no clear D. Trimming took off 1 base at V and 4 bases at J, with 7 bases between the two ends. The CDR3 loop spans 13 amino acids. From germline, CDR1 is SGHTA and CDR2 FQGTGA. CDR3 in amino acids: CASSLNLGETQYF. In DNA, the CDR3 is TGTGCCAGCAGCTTAAACCTCGGAGAGACCCAGTACTTC. Looking up the rest from reference TRBV7-3 and TRBJ2-5 gives the full variable domain: GAGVSQTPSNKVTEKGKYVELRCDPISGHTALYWYRQSLGQGPEFLIYFQGTGAADDSGLPNDRFFAVRPEGSVSTLKIQRTERGDSAVYLCASSLNLGETQYFGPGTRLLVL.

The rearrangement joins TRBV27 to TRBJ1-6; no definite D call. The CDR3 totals 12 residues. Per the germline V gene, CDR1 is MNHEY and CDR2 is SMNVEV (reference sequence). Trimming removed 7 bases at V and 7 bases at J, with 8 bases between. CDR3 DNA: TGTGCCAGCACTACGGGGAATTCACCCCTCCACTTT. Encoded protein: CASTTGNSPLHF.